This paragraph covers one T cell receptor beta chain sequence. Its antigen is not identified. V shed 5 bases, J shed 3 bases, and the junction held 6 bases outside the gene matches. Germline loops: CDR1 DFQATT, CDR2 SNEGSKA (reference sequence). The CDR3 runs to 15 residues. The data belong to a study of CD8 T cells in Susac syndrome. RNA, at about 0.45 to 1 ug, was reverse transcribed with random hexamers. With immunoSEQ multiplex PCR, TCR beta CDR3 was amplified across 54 Vbeta and 13 Jbeta. Each CDR3 protein is one row after TCRdb ran MiXCR on the immunoSEQ multiplex PCR reads. The sample has approximately 160,000 distinct CDR3 sequences, roughly 94% seen once; the top ten hold about 0.094%. TEMRA cells were FACS-enriched, unlike CD8+ and CD4+ T cells, which were negatively isolated. Study-level results: The TCR sequencing and HLA analysis in the study involved a relatively small number of individuals, as the study acknowledged.

This clonotype was obtained from a human donor with multiple sclerosis. Sequences were obtained from CD4+ T cells from PBMCs. This sequence joins TRBV20-1 and TRBJ2-4, with TRBD2 identical over 11 bases. The CDR3 reads CSADPGTSGKNIQYF. CDR3 nucleotide sequence: TGCAGTGCTGATCCCGGGACTAGCGGCAAAAACATTCAGTACTTC.